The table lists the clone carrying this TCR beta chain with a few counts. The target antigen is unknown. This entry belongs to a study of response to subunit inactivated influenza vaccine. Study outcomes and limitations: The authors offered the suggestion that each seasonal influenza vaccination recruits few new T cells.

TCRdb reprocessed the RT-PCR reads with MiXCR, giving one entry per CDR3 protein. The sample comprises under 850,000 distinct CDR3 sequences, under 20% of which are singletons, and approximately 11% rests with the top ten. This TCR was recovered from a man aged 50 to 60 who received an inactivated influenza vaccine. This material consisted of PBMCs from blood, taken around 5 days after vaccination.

The CDR3 loop reads CASSLASSGQNTEAFF. The CDR3 DNA follows: TGTGCCAGCAGTTTAGCGAGCTCGGGCCAGAACACTGAAGCTTTCTTT. The V call is TRBV12-3 or TRBV12-4, the J call TRBJ1-1; unclear D gene. This CDR3 spans 16 amino acids. Trimming pared 0 bases from V and 1 base from J, leaving 12 bases between.